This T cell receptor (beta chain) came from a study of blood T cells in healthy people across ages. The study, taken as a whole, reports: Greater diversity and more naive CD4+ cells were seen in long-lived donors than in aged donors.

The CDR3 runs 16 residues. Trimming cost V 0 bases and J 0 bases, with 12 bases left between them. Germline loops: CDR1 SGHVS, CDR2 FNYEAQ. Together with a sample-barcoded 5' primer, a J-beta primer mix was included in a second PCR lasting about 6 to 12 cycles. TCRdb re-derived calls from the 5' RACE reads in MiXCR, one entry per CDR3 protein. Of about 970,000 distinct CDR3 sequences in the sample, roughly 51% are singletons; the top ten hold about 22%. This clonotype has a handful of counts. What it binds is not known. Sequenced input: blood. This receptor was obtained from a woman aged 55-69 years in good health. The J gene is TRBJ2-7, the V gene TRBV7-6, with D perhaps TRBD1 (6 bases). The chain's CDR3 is CASSLARQGSSYEQYF. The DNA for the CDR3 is TGTGCCAGCAGCTTAGCGCGGCAGGGGAGCTCCTACGAGCAGTACTTC.